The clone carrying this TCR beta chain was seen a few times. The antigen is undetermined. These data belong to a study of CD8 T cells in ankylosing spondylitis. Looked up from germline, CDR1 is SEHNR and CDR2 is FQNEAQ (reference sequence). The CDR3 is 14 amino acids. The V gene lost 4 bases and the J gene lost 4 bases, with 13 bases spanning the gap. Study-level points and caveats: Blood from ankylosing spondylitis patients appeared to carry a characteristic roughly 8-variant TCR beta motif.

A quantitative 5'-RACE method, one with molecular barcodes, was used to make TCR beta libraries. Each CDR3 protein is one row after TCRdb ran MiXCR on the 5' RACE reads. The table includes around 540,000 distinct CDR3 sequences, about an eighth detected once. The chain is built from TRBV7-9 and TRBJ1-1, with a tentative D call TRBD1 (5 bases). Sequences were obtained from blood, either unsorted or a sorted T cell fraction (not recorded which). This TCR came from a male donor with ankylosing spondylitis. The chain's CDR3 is CASSSQGGGTEAFF. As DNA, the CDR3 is TGTGCCAGCAGCTCCCAGGGTGGAGGCACTGAAGCTTTCTTT.